The TCR beta chain under discussion was sequenced for a study of OX40 agonist ivuxolimab in advanced cancers. Background on the whole study: Ivuxolimab, which targeted the costimulatory receptor OX40 (CD134), was an agonistic, fully human IgG2 monoclonal antibody. A male proportion of under 85% and a mean age of approximately 60 years, ranging from 23 to 79, were recorded for the dose-escalation cohort. The monotherapy dose-escalation portion (N of about 50 patients) of the phase I ivuxolimab trial is reported in the paper. The point of sequencing TCRbeta in the periphery was to test whether ivuxolimab changed TCR sequence diversity and drove clonal T-cell expansion. Patients were allowed to have had prior anti-PD-1, anti-PD-L1 or anti-CTLA-4 therapy, and approximately 40% of the dose-escalation patients had been treated with checkpoint inhibitors. Partial responses occurred in three dose-escalation patients: two with cutaneous melanoma and one with hepatocellular carcinoma. Intravenous ivuxolimab was administered to patients every 2 weeks at six dose levels: 0.01, 0.1, 0.3, 1.5, 3 and 10 mg/kg. Among the 52 dose-escalation patients, roughly 20 had hepatocellular carcinoma, about 15 melanoma, 9 renal cell carcinoma and 9 head and neck cancer. Overall study results and their limits: Low levels of normalized T-cell clonal expansion were also seen in some nonresponding patients. The antigen specificity of the peripheral T cells that underwent clonal expansion was not determined. On average, CD8+ T cells showed more expanded clones than CD4+ T cells after ivuxolimab. Clonal expansion of both CD4+ and CD8+ blood T cells was observed from baseline to week 6 at doses 0.1 to 3.0 mg/kg. In the 0.1-3.0 mg/kg groups, partial responders were among the patients with the lowest normalized peripheral clonal expansion, particularly in CD8+ T cells.

For sequencing of the TCRbeta CDR3 region, genomic DNA was extracted from the sorted cells. TCRbeta CDR3 regions were sequenced using the immunoSEQ Assay. Here the immuneACCESS table is served through TCRdb, limited to in-frame sequences with V and J called. Missing clones are a known gap in these copies; in checked studies unresolved V genes cover under half, and the rest lacks a known reason. The sample has some 150,000 clones on record, approximately 94% of them singletons. More than 0.9% of the sample is in the top ten clones. This clone was observed once. It has no known antigen specificity. Within one base of it there is no much larger clone, and no base qualities were kept. The trial excluded patients who had a history of autoimmune disease or who were on systemic immunosuppression. Peripheral blood for TCR sequencing was collected from all dose cohorts at baseline, on cycle 4 day 1, and on cycle 7 day 1. Samples were obtained from an open-label, multicenter, first-in-human phase I dose-escalation trial of ivuxolimab. Adults with locally advanced or metastatic melanoma, renal cell, hepatocellular, or head and neck squamous cell carcinoma were enrolled in the trial. Before TCR sequencing, CD4+ T cells and CD8+ T cells from peripheral blood were sorted into separate populations.

CDR1 is given as SGHRS and CDR2 as YFSETQ, both from the germline V gene. The CDR3 numbers 14 residues from cysteine through phenylalanine. The sequence is cut down to CDR3 DNA, 42 bases in frame from base 1. Between the V and J ends, shortened by 6 bases and 7 bases respectively, the junction contains 14 bases. This sequence uses TRBV5-1 and TRBJ1-6; the D gene is perhaps TRBD1, from 5 matching bases. The sequencing here drew on CD4+ or CD8+ T cells sorted from blood, taken in a trial of the OX40 agonist ivuxolimab. The clonotype originates from an adult with an advanced solid tumor such as melanoma, head and neck, liver or kidney cancer. The CDR3 region reads CASKITGQNSPLHF. The bases read TGCGCCAGCAAAATTACGGGGCAGAATTCACCCCTCCACTTT.